This TCR beta chain was captured by sequencing in a study of cytomegalovirus exposure and HLA in healthy donors. PCR employed 60 Vbeta and 13 Jbeta primers. Sequenced by immunoSEQ multiplex PCR; TCRdb stores in-frame clones only, minus some. The sample has about 120,000 clones, around 78% seen once. Germline V gene sequence: CDR1 SEHNR, CDR2 FQNEAQ (reference sequence). CDR3 length: 12 residues. The ends were cut back, 2 bases at V and 6 bases at J, with 4 bases in the middle. Points from the study as a whole: A further, later analysis showed that HLA-associated TCR beta chains (compared with equally common others) were more clonally expanded.

This clone was seen just once. Its target is not known. The material sequenced was PBMCs. The TCR originated in a woman aged 25 to 39 in good health and CMV-seropositive. The V and J genes are TRBV7-9 and TRBJ1-4; D is ambiguous. CDR3 sequence (DNA): TGTGCCAGCAGCTTATCATATGAAAAACTGTTTTTT. Residues: CASSLSYEKLFF.